Following are 21 T cell receptor beta chains from one sample sequenced in a study of cytomegalovirus exposure and HLA in healthy donors. PCR amplification relied on 60 Vbeta primers (plus 13 Jbeta primers). The method was immunoSEQ multiplex PCR; TCRdb's version includes in-frame clones alone and lacks a portion of them. This sample carries some 150,000 clones, approximately 82% of them seen once, and the ten largest clones take 1.5%. Sequencing input: PBMCs. All receptors come from a man aged 40-49 years in good health and CMV-seronegative.

The CDR3 DNA reads TGTGCCAGCAGTTACGGGGTAGCGGGGATTTACAATGAGCAGTTCTTC. This translates into CASSYGVAGIYNEQFF. This chain connects TRBV6-5 to TRBJ2-1; 8 positions match TRBD2. The CDR3 is 16 residues long. The germline V gene encodes CDR1 MNHEY and CDR2 SVGAGI. The junction had 7 bases not matched to a gene; V was cut back by 2 bases and J by 4 bases.

The V and J genes are TRBV5-5 and TRBJ2-1, with 15 bases identical to TRBD2. V gave up 4 bases and J gave up 9 bases; unmatched junction bases: 11. Germline CDR1 reads SGHKS; CDR2 reads YYEKEE (reference sequence). The CDR3 loop spans 17 amino acids. CDR3 coding DNA: TGTGCCAGCAGCCCGTCTGGACTAGCGGGGGGGCTGGGTGAGCAGTTCTTC. Translated: CASSPSGLAGGLGEQFF. Full variable domain (rest looked up from reference TRBV5-5 and TRBJ2-1): DAGVTQSPTHLIKTRGQQVTLRCSPISGHKSVSWYQQVLGQGPQFIFQYYEKEERGRGNFPDRFSARQFPNYSSELNVNALLLGDSALYLCASSPSGLAGGLGEQFFGPGTRLTVL.

The V call is TRBV7-2, the J call TRBJ1-5; D unclear. Deletions cut 4 bases from V and 1 base from J, with 14 bases between. Germline V gene data show CDR1 as SGHTA and CDR2 as FQGNSA. This CDR3 contains 16 residues. CDR3 sequence reads: CASSSSPGWSNQPQHF. DNA for the CDR3: TGTGCCAGCAGCTCAAGCCCCGGGTGGAGCAATCAGCCCCAGCATTTT.

V and J are TRBV7-3 and TRBJ2-1; 16 bases fit TRBD2. This CDR3 region has 16 residues. V lost 5 bases and J lost 8; bases outside the gene matches: 6. Germline V gene sequence: CDR1 SGHTA, CDR2 FQGTGA. The CDR3 spells CASSLGLAGGHDEQFF. The CDR3 region has the DNA TGTGCCAGCAGCCTGGGACTAGCGGGAGGGCATGATGAGCAGTTCTTC.

This chain connects TRBV29-1 to TRBJ2-3; 9 bases align to TRBD1. The CDR3 loop spans 16 amino acids. V was clipped by 4 bases and J by 6 bases; unmatched bases: 14. Germline V gives CDR1 SQVTM, CDR2 ANQGSEA. The CDR3 DNA reads as TGCAGCGTTGGAACTCCCCGGGACAGGGCTGGGGATACGCAGTATTTT. Translated, it gives CSVGTPRDRAGDTQYF.

The V and J genes are TRBV19 and TRBJ1-2; D unclear. The CDR3 spans 16 residues. V was cut by 2 bases and J by 1 base, with 14 bases left in between. Germline CDR1 is LNHDA and CDR2 is SQIVND (reference sequence). The CDR3 bases are TGTGCCAGTAGTATAATACTAGGCTCAGATAACTATGGCTACACCTTC. This translates into CASSIILGSDNYGYTF.

The chain recombines TRBV5-4 with TRBJ2-7; 7 bases fit TRBD1. Trimming at V came to 0 bases and at J to 2 bases, leaving 5 bases not matched to a gene. Germline V gene data show CDR1 as SGHNT and CDR2 as YYREEE (reference sequence). This CDR3 region has 15 residues. The DNA of the CDR3 is TGTGCCAGCAGCTTGGAATTGAGGGGGCCCTACGAGCAGTACTTC. It encodes CASSLELRGPYEQYF. The full variable domain, its missing parts supplied by reference TRBV5-4 and TRBJ2-7, is ETGVTQSPTHLIKTRGQQVTLRCSSQSGHNTVSWYQQALGQGPQFIFQYYREEENGRGNFPPRFSGLQFPNYSSELNVNALELDDSALYLCASSLELRGPYEQYFGPGTRLTVT.

In its sample, this clone was seen a few times. V usage is TRBV11-2 and J usage is TRBJ2-7; TRBD2 agrees at 7 bases. CDR1 and CDR2 (germline): SGHAT, FQNNGV. V was pared by 1 base and J by 3 bases, with 12 bases of the junction left unmatched. This CDR3 region has 17 residues. This CDR3 is CASSLATEASGDYEQYF. The CDR3 DNA reads TGTGCCAGCAGCTTAGCGACCGAAGCCAGCGGGGACTACGAGCAGTACTTC.

This clone was recorded once. This chain joins TRBV6-5 and TRBJ1-4; 9 nucleotides agree with TRBD1. The CDR3 extends over 14 amino acids. Unmatched junction bases numbered 4, after V lost 6 bases and J lost 5 bases. Germline loops: CDR1 MNHEY, CDR2 SVGAGI. The CDR3 here is CASSRGTGNEKLFF. The CDR3 bases are TGTGCCAGCAGCCGCGGGACAGGGAATGAAAAACTGTTTTTT.

The chain is built from TRBV15 and TRBJ2-2, with D perhaps TRBD2 (6 bases). Germline CDR1 is LNHNV and CDR2 is YYDKDF (reference sequence). The CDR3 loop spans 16 amino acids. V lost 2 bases, J lost 0 bases, and 10 bases lay in between. The CDR3 nucleotides read TGTGCCACCAGCAGATCAGCGGGTACGAACACCGGGGAGCTGTTTTTT. Its translation is CATSRSAGTNTGELFF.

This clone has only a few counts. CDR3 sequence (DNA): TGCGCCAGCAGGGTCGCCGGGGATACGCAGTATTTT. It encodes CASRVAGDTQYF. This rearrangement joins TRBV5-1 to TRBJ2-3; no clear D gene. Trimming cost V 5 bases and J 6 bases, with 10 bases left between them. Looked up from germline, CDR1 is SGHRS and CDR2 is YFSETQ. This CDR3 region has 12 residues.

V is TRBV6-6 and J is TRBJ2-3, with D hard to call. V gave up 2 bases and J gave up 7 bases, with 4 bases separating them. The CDR3 is 11 amino acids. Germline V gene data show CDR1 as MNHNY and CDR2 as SVGAGI (reference sequence). The CDR3 coding sequence is TGTGCCAGCAGTTACGAGAATACGCAGTATTTT. It translates to CASSYENTQYF.

V usage is TRBV7-2 and J usage is TRBJ2-3; 10 nucleotides line up with TRBD2. Per germline, CDR1 SGHTA and CDR2 FQGNSA. J was trimmed by 2 bases and V by 2 bases; bases with no gene match: 4. The CDR3 sequence is 16 residues long. CDR3 residues: CASSLSGGAFTDTQYF. CDR3 nucleotides: TGTGCCAGCAGCTTAAGCGGGGGGGCATTCACAGATACGCAGTATTTT.

The genes are TRBV27 and TRBJ2-1, with TRBD2 matching over 7 bases. The CDR3 spans 18 residues. Trimming cost V 3 bases and J 7 bases; bases outside gene matches: 18. CDR1 MNHEY and CDR2 SMNVEV come from the germline V gene (reference sequence). CDR3 DNA sequence: TGTGCCAGCAGTTTTGCCCCCCCTAGCGGTTTTTACAGGAATGAGCAGTTCTTC. Its protein is CASSFAPPSGFYRNEQFF.

V and J are TRBV28 and TRBJ1-2, with 9 bases lining up with TRBD1. V lost 6 bases and J lost 8; bases outside the gene matches: 10. Germline CDR1 and CDR2: MDHEN and SYDVKM. This CDR3 has 14 amino acids. The CDR3 DNA sequence: TGTGCCAGCAGGCTCGAACAGGGGGCAAAGGGCTACACCTTC. This sequence encodes CASRLEQGAKGYTF.

The chain joins TRBV14 to TRBJ2-7, with 7 bases matching TRBD2. V shed 4 bases and J 6 bases; nucleotides not matched to a gene: 9. Germline V gene data show CDR1 as SGHDN and CDR2 as FVKESK. The CDR3 consists of 14 residues. The CDR3: CASSPSQLATEQYF. CDR3 coding DNA: TGTGCCAGCAGCCCGTCACAACTAGCGACCGAGCAGTACTTC.

This sequence joins TRBV19 and TRBJ2-1; 10 bases align to TRBD2. Germline CDR1 is LNHDA and CDR2 is SQIVND (reference sequence). J lost 5 bases, V lost 2 bases, and 6 bases had no gene match. This CDR3 spans 16 amino acids. CDR3 residues: CASSIFSGGKNNEQFF. In DNA, the CDR3 is TGTGCCAGTAGTATATTTAGCGGGGGGAAAAACAATGAGCAGTTCTTC.

The V call is TRBV5-1, the J call TRBJ2-7; D might be TRBD1 (6 bases). CDR1 is SGHRS and CDR2 is YFSETQ in the germline V gene. The germline V and J ends were trimmed by 2 bases and 4 bases, with 13 bases remaining between them. The CDR3 has 14 residues. This chain's CDR3 is CASSFFTGRYEQYF. The CDR3 region has the DNA TGCGCCAGCAGCTTCTTCACAGGGAGATACGAGCAGTACTTC.

The rearrangement joins TRBV7-9 to TRBJ1-6; 7 bases are shared with TRBD1. CDR1 is SEHNR, CDR2 FQNEAQ, per germline (reference sequence). The CDR3 is made up of 15 amino acids. The junction had 7 bases not matched to a gene; V was cut back by 3 bases and J by 8 bases. CDR3 sequence: CASSFGQVVYSPLHF. The CDR3 DNA reads as TGTGCCAGCAGCTTTGGACAGGTTGTATATTCACCCCTCCACTTT. The variable domain in full, with the rest retrieved from reference TRBV7-9 and TRBJ1-6, is DTGVSQNPRHKITKRGQNVTFRCDPISEHNRLYWYRQTLGQGPEFLTYFQNEAQLEKSRLLSDRFSAERPKGSFSTLEIQRTEQGDSAMYLCASSFGQVVYSPLHFGNGTRLTVT.

The chain employs TRBV29-1 and TRBJ1-1; D gene unclear. The CDR3 is 13 residues long. The V and J ends lost 4 bases and 0 bases respectively, with 9 bases between them. The germline V gene has CDR1 SQVTM and CDR2 ANQGSEA. DNA of the CDR3: TGCAGCGTTGTCAGACTTTTGAACACTGAAGCTTTCTTT. Encoded protein: CSVVRLLNTEAFF. Full variable domain (remainder filled in from reference TRBV29-1 and TRBJ1-1): SAVISQKPSRDICQRGTSLTIQCQVDSQVTMMFWYRQQPGQSLTLIATANQGSEATYESGFVIDKFPISRPNLTFSTLTVSNMSPEDSSIYLCSVVRLLNTEAFFGQGTRLTVV.

V usage is TRBV6-5 and J usage is TRBJ1-6, with D hard to call. The germline CDR1 and CDR2 sequences are MNHEY and SVGAGI. The CDR3 runs to 15 residues. The ends were cut back, 8 bases at V and 4 bases at J, with 15 bases in the middle. CDR3 amino acids: CASVPSLGYNSPLHF. In DNA, the CDR3 is TGTGCCAGCGTTCCCAGCCTAGGTTATAATTCACCCCTCCACTTT.